A selection of T cell receptor beta chains follows, all from one sample in a study of response to subunit inactivated influenza vaccine. TCRdb processed the RT-PCR reads anew with MiXCR; each CDR3 protein has one entry. The sample consists of 500,000 to 550,000 distinct CDR3 sequences, more than 7% of them appearing once. Sequences were derived from PBMCs from blood, sampled 23 months after vaccination. The origin of the receptors is a man in his fifties or sixties who received an inactivated influenza vaccine. Each CDR3 is given with its conserved first and last residue. A row's size may be missing; if present it is once, few, many or a size class.

j_gene: TRBJ1-6
abundance: few
v_gene: TRBV5-1
CDR3aa: CASSPARGTNSPLHF

j_gene: TRBJ1-2
abundance: many
v_gene: TRBV11-2
CDR3aa: CASSPSPSSDYTF

j_gene: TRBJ1-5
abundance: -
v_gene: TRBV12-3/TRBV12-4
CDR3aa: CASKKADNQHQHF

j_gene: TRBJ2-2
abundance: -
v_gene: TRBV5-5
CDR3aa: CASSLRGTASNTGELFF

j_gene: TRBJ2-3
abundance: -
v_gene: TRBV7-3
CDR3aa: CASSPYGTSGITDTQYF

j_gene: TRBJ2-7
abundance: -
v_gene: TRBV28
CDR3aa: CASSLKSYEQYF

j_gene: TRBJ1-2
abundance: -
v_gene: TRBV20-1
CDR3aa: CSATPTGTYGYTF

j_gene: TRBJ2-3
abundance: -
v_gene: TRBV4-3
CDR3aa: CASSQTGLAGDLDTQYF

j_gene: TRBJ1-1
abundance: -
v_gene: TRBV6-1
CDR3aa: CASQGARNTEAFF

j_gene: TRBJ2-7
abundance: -
v_gene: TRBV18
CDR3aa: CASSRPGQTYEQYF

j_gene: TRBJ2-7
abundance: -
v_gene: TRBV30
CDR3aa: CAWSAGSYEQYF

j_gene: TRBJ2-1
abundance: many
v_gene: TRBV11-2
CDR3aa: CASSLGTGTAILNEQFF

j_gene: TRBJ2-3
abundance: many
v_gene: TRBV7-2
CDR3aa: CASSLSSGVDTQYF

j_gene: TRBJ2-7
abundance: -
v_gene: TRBV29-1
CDR3aa: CSVEGVGGPQREQYF

j_gene: TRBJ2-7
abundance: -
v_gene: TRBV20-1
CDR3aa: CSASGASSGLSYEQYF

j_gene: TRBJ2-2
abundance: -
v_gene: TRBV7-6
CDR3aa: CASSSLPGPGNTGELFF

j_gene: TRBJ1-1
abundance: many
v_gene: TRBV20-1
CDR3aa: CSAFYPNTEAFF

j_gene: TRBJ2-7
abundance: -
v_gene: TRBV28
CDR3aa: CASIDRISYEQYF

j_gene: TRBJ2-2
abundance: few
v_gene: TRBV6-5
CDR3aa: CASSWDRETGELFF

j_gene: TRBJ2-1
abundance: few
v_gene: TRBV28
CDR3aa: CASSPRARGTEQFF

j_gene: TRBJ1-5
abundance: few
v_gene: TRBV11-2
CDR3aa: CASSWGGGNQPQHF

j_gene: TRBJ2-7
abundance: few
v_gene: TRBV4-2
CDR3aa: CASSQDYWTSGRSEQYF

j_gene: TRBJ1-1
abundance: many
v_gene: TRBV5-1
CDR3aa: CASSLGGYGNTEAFF

j_gene: TRBJ1-1
abundance: -
v_gene: TRBV29-1
CDR3aa: CSVRQGTEAFF

j_gene: TRBJ2-1
abundance: -
v_gene: TRBV2
CDR3aa: CASTLRDVQFF

j_gene: TRBJ2-2
abundance: many
v_gene: TRBV7-9
CDR3aa: CASSLAPHWSNTGELFF

j_gene: TRBJ2-5
abundance: -
v_gene: TRBV3-1
CDR3aa: CASSQGERESRETQYF

j_gene: TRBJ2-1
abundance: -
v_gene: TRBV2
CDR3aa: CASDLTSSYNEQFF

j_gene: TRBJ2-2
abundance: -
v_gene: TRBV20-1
CDR3aa: CSARVTGASTGELFF

j_gene: TRBJ2-1
abundance: few
v_gene: TRBV3-1
CDR3aa: CASSQGLLEQFF

j_gene: TRBJ2-1
abundance: -
v_gene: TRBV4-2
CDR3aa: CASSQDSGPSSYNEQFF

j_gene: TRBJ2-7
abundance: many
v_gene: TRBV6-5
CDR3aa: CASSYHLGYEQYF

j_gene: TRBJ1-1
abundance: -
v_gene: TRBV3-1
CDR3aa: CASSQDQRGTEAFF

j_gene: TRBJ1-5
abundance: -
v_gene: TRBV28
CDR3aa: CASTADSNNQPQHF

j_gene: TRBJ2-3
abundance: many
v_gene: TRBV12-3/TRBV12-4
CDR3aa: CASSSPPGADTQYF

j_gene: TRBJ2-7
abundance: few
v_gene: TRBV5-1
CDR3aa: CASSLVSGNRPFYEQYF

j_gene: TRBJ2-7
abundance: -
v_gene: TRBV7-2
CDR3aa: CASSFQGWDEQYF

j_gene: TRBJ2-7
abundance: -
v_gene: TRBV7-2
CDR3aa: CASSYRAPSVSYEQYF

j_gene: TRBJ2-1
abundance: many
v_gene: TRBV7-6
CDR3aa: CASSSPLWGASSYNEQFF

j_gene: TRBJ2-7
abundance: many
v_gene: TRBV28
CDR3aa: CASSPTPYRVLDYEQYF

j_gene: TRBJ2-5
abundance: -
v_gene: TRBV12-3/TRBV12-4
CDR3aa: CASSLRLSKETQYF

j_gene: TRBJ1-6
abundance: few
v_gene: TRBV6-1
CDR3aa: CASSGGTSNSPLHF

j_gene: TRBJ1-3
abundance: few
v_gene: TRBV6-1
CDR3aa: CASSERGPVSGNTIYF

j_gene: TRBJ2-1
abundance: few
v_gene: TRBV18
CDR3aa: CASSGGTSFNEQFF

j_gene: TRBJ2-1
abundance: few
v_gene: TRBV7-8
CDR3aa: CASSLVRLPVVYNEQFF

j_gene: TRBJ2-2
abundance: few
v_gene: TRBV6-2/TRBV6-3
CDR3aa: CASSYFDGELFF

j_gene: TRBJ2-1
abundance: many
v_gene: TRBV5-5
CDR3aa: CASSLALASYNEQFF

j_gene: TRBJ2-5
abundance: many
v_gene: TRBV7-2
CDR3aa: CASSLGSAQETQYF

j_gene: TRBJ2-7
abundance: few
v_gene: TRBV29-1
CDR3aa: CSVPKGAGGPSYEQYF

j_gene: TRBJ2-2
abundance: few
v_gene: TRBV25-1
CDR3aa: CASSAGTGRNTGELFF

j_gene: TRBJ2-1
abundance: few
v_gene: TRBV20-1
CDR3aa: CSANSLAETYNNEQFF

j_gene: TRBJ2-3
abundance: few
v_gene: TRBV24-1
CDR3aa: CATSDYRGPSTDTQYF

j_gene: TRBJ2-3
abundance: few
v_gene: TRBV7-6
CDR3aa: CASSKAGAFSTDTQYF

j_gene: TRBJ1-3
abundance: few
v_gene: TRBV25-1
CDR3aa: CASSDSRPGNTIYF

j_gene: TRBJ2-5
abundance: few
v_gene: TRBV5-1
CDR3aa: CASSLAMTTPETQYF

j_gene: TRBJ2-5
abundance: -
v_gene: TRBV5-1
CDR3aa: CASSWTGAKETQYF

j_gene: TRBJ2-7
abundance: -
v_gene: TRBV20-1
CDR3aa: CSARGWGTGSTYEQYF

j_gene: TRBJ1-2
abundance: many
v_gene: TRBV27
CDR3aa: CASSPGRTGEYGYTF